What follows are 29 T cell receptor beta chains derived from one specimen sequenced in a study of T cells in localized non-small cell lung cancer. Libraries were prepared by immunoSEQ multiplex PCR; TCRdb keeps only in-frame clonotypes and omits some of them. The table lists about 82,000 clones, around 82% of them singletons, with 15% to 20% in the top ten. The source was PBMCs, collected before any cancer treatment. All receptors come from a man aged 35-75 years with stage II squamous cell lung carcinoma.

The chain recombines TRBV7-9 with TRBJ1-1; 7 nucleotides line up with TRBD1. V lost 5 bases and J lost 1; bases outside the gene matches: 13. The germline V gene encodes CDR1 SEHNR and CDR2 FQNEAQ (reference sequence). The CDR3 loop spans 17 amino acids. CDR3 coding DNA: TGTGCCAGCAGCCCCCTTCCGGGACAGACCTCGAACACTGAAGCTTTCTTT. Amino acid sequence: CASSPLPGQTSNTEAFF.

V is TRBV28 and J is TRBJ2-7; TRBD2 agrees at 11 bases. Germline V gene data show CDR1 as MDHEN and CDR2 as SYDVKM. V shed 6 bases, J shed 4 bases, and the junction held 5 bases outside the gene matches. CDR3 length equals 14 residues. CDR3 in amino acids: CASSPGTSGYEQYF. Here the CDR3 DNA reads TGTGCCAGCAGCCCAGGGACTAGCGGTTACGAGCAGTACTTC.

This clone was found once. The gene calls are TRBV19 and TRBJ2-1; 12 positions agree with TRBD2. The germline V gene has CDR1 LNHDA and CDR2 SQIVND (reference sequence). Trimming at V came to 3 bases and at J to 4 bases, leaving 4 bases not matched to a gene. The CDR3 is made up of 16 amino acids. The chain's CDR3 is CASSMGTSGLYNEQFF. The CDR3 coding sequence is TGTGCCAGTAGTATGGGGACTAGCGGGCTTTACAATGAGCAGTTCTTC.

V gene TRBV25-1 combines with J gene TRBJ2-1; D is ambiguous. This CDR3 has 12 amino acids. V was shortened by 2 bases and J by 3 bases, with 2 bases between the two germline ends. CDR1 and CDR2 from the germline V gene are MGHDK and SYGVNS. CDR3 in amino acids: CASSEGYNEQFF. CDR3 DNA sequence: TGTGCCAGCAGTGAAGGCTACAATGAGCAGTTCTTC.

The chain couples TRBV2 to TRBJ2-1; tentative D call: TRBD2 (6 bases). CDR1 is SNHLY, CDR2 FYNNEI, per germline. Trimming left V 4 bases short and J 2 bases short, with 12 bases between. This CDR3 has 15 amino acids. The DNA for the CDR3 is TGTGCCAGCAGTGGTCCCCGGGAGACCTACAATGAGCAGTTCTTC. It specifies CASSGPRETYNEQFF.

The V gene is TRBV2, the J gene TRBJ1-1; the D gene is possibly TRBD1 (6 bases). V lost 6 bases, J lost 2 bases, and 13 bases lay in between. The CDR3 extends over 14 amino acids. From germline, CDR1 is SNHLY and CDR2 FYNNEI. CDR3 sequence reads: CASRVQGINTEAFF. The CDR3 nucleotides are TGTGCCAGCAGGGTACAGGGAATCAACACTGAAGCTTTCTTT.

The sample holds a few counts of this clone. The J gene is TRBJ1-1, the V gene TRBV18; D is unclear. V gave up 3 bases and J gave up 6 bases, with 11 bases separating them. CDR3 size: 13 residues. Germline assignment: CDR1 KGHSH and CDR2 LQKENI. The CDR3 loop reads CASSPDHNPEAFF. CDR3 nucleotide sequence: TGTGCCAGCTCACCGGACCATAACCCTGAAGCTTTCTTT. Using reference TRBV18 and TRBJ1-1 for the parts outside the CDR3, the full variable domain is NAGVMQNPRHLVRRRGQEARLRCSPMKGHSHVYWYRQLPEEGLKFMVYLQKENIIDESGMPKERFSAEFPKEGPSILRIQQVVRGDSAAYFCASSPDHNPEAFFGQGTRLTVV.

The chain links TRBV19 to TRBJ1-6; D unclear. There are 14 residues in the CDR3. The V gene lost 3 bases and the J gene lost 7 bases, with 10 bases spanning the gap. The V gene's germline CDR1 is LNHDA and CDR2 SQIVND (reference sequence). CDR3 amino acids: CASSIEGLNSPLHF. The CDR3 coding sequence is TGTGCCAGTAGTATTGAGGGCTTGAATTCACCCCTCCACTTT.

V and J are TRBV28 and TRBJ2-7; D may be TRBD2 (5 bases). Trimming shortened V by 4 bases and J by 4 bases, and 17 bases separated the two germline ends. The CDR3 covers 15 residues. Germline V lookup: CDR1 MDHEN, CDR2 SYDVKM. This CDR3 is CASSSEDWIFYEQYF. CDR3 nucleotide sequence: TGTGCCAGCAGTTCCGAGGACTGGATATTTTACGAGCAGTACTTC.

The J gene is TRBJ2-3, the V gene TRBV9, with D possibly matching TRBD2 (6 bases). Trimming cost V 3 bases and J 2 bases, with 10 bases left between them. Germline CDR1 is SGDLS and CDR2 is YYNGEE. The CDR3 loop spans 14 amino acids. The DNA of the CDR3 is TGTGCCAGCAGCGAGGACTACTACACAGATACGCAGTATTTT. Its protein product is CASSEDYYTDTQYF.

This sequence joins TRBV15 and TRBJ2-7; D is tentatively TRBD1 or TRBD2 (5 bases each). The length of the CDR3 is 15 residues. V was clipped by 5 bases and J by 5 bases, with 19 bases between them. Germline V lookup: CDR1 LNHNV, CDR2 YYDKDF (reference sequence). DNA of the CDR3: TGTGCCACCAGCGGGGCCTCCCCCGGGGTCAACGAGCAGTACTTC. Amino acids: CATSGASPGVNEQYF.

The DNA for the CDR3 is TGTGCCATCAGTTCACTAGCGGGGGGAACCGGGGCCAACGTCCTGACTTTC. It translates to CAISSLAGGTGANVLTF. The chain couples TRBV10-3 to TRBJ2-6; TRBD2 matches at 12 bases. Germline CDR1 and CDR2: ENHRY and SYGVKD. The CDR3 contains 17 residues. J gave up 4 bases and V 5 bases, and 6 bases lay outside the gene matches.

The CDR3 loop reads CASRAPQGMNTEAFF. The DNA of the CDR3 is TGTGCCAGCCGCGCCCCACAGGGGATGAACACTGAAGCTTTCTTT. The chain links TRBV19 to TRBJ1-1; 7 bases line up with TRBD1. V was pared by 9 bases and J by 0 bases, with 10 bases of the junction left unmatched. The germline CDR1 and CDR2 sequences are LNHDA and SQIVND (reference sequence). The CDR3 is 15 residues long.

The V and J genes are TRBV7-6 and TRBJ1-1, with 8 bases aligning to TRBD1. With 4 bases clipped from V and 5 bases from J, the junction kept 12 bases outside the gene matches. There are 16 residues in the CDR3. From germline, CDR1 is SGHVS and CDR2 FNYEAQ. This CDR3 reads CASSSEWTGMGTEAFF. The CDR3 nucleotides read TGTGCCAGCAGCTCAGAATGGACAGGGATGGGGACTGAAGCTTTCTTT.

The DNA of the CDR3 is TGTGCCAGCAGTGAGAGAGGGATTTATAGCAATCAGCCCCAGCATTTT. It is translated as CASSERGIYSNQPQHF. The chain couples TRBV2 to TRBJ1-5; D gene uncertain. V was clipped by 3 bases and J by 0 bases, with 12 bases between them. The CDR3 is 16 residues long. Germline CDR1 SNHLY, CDR2 FYNNEI.

This clone was detected once. This chain uses TRBV7-9 with TRBJ2-7; 9 nucleotides agree with TRBD1. CDR1 and CDR2 (germline): SEHNR, FQNEAQ (reference sequence). The CDR3 is 16 residues long. V was pared by 5 bases and J by 2 bases, with 10 bases of the junction left unmatched. The CDR3 protein is CASSLTLDRGTYEQYF. Here the CDR3 DNA reads TGTGCCAGCAGCCTCACTCTGGACAGGGGCACCTACGAGCAGTACTTC.

The chain joins TRBV6-1 to TRBJ1-4; D gene ambiguous. The CDR3 has 17 amino acids. Germline V gene sequence: CDR1 MNHNS, CDR2 SASEGT. The ends were cut back, 4 bases at V and 5 bases at J, with 20 bases in the middle. This CDR3 reads CASSVLSGRSPNEKLFF. The CDR3 DNA follows: TGTGCCAGCAGTGTTCTATCCGGGAGGTCACCAAATGAAAAACTGTTTTTT.

The V call is TRBV6-1, the J call TRBJ1-5, with D possibly being TRBD1 (5 bases). With 6 bases removed from V and 3 bases from J, the gap between germline ends came to 9 bases. Germline V gene data show CDR1 as MNHNS and CDR2 as SASEGT. The CDR3 extends over 13 amino acids. DNA for the CDR3: TGTGCCAGCAGCAGGGATTTCAATCAGCCCCAGCATTTT. It is translated as CASSRDFNQPQHF.

This clone was detected only once. V and J are TRBV5-1 and TRBJ2-3; 12 bases line up with TRBD2. J lost 3 bases, V lost 0 bases, and 8 bases had no gene match. The CDR3 runs to 18 residues. Germline V gene lookup returns CDR1 SGHRS and CDR2 YFSETQ. The CDR3 reads CASSLGFQLAGGTDTQYF. In DNA form, the CDR3 reads TGCGCCAGCAGCTTGGGGTTTCAACTAGCGGGAGGAACAGATACGCAGTATTTT.

At least ten counts were recorded for this clone. The chain uses TRBV5-1 and TRBJ1-2; no reliable D call. Per germline, CDR1 SGHRS and CDR2 YFSETQ. The CDR3 covers 15 residues. V was pared by 0 bases and J by 4 bases, with 13 bases between. The CDR3: CASSLDGRRPYGYTF. The CDR3 DNA reads TGCGCCAGCAGCTTGGACGGCAGGAGACCCTATGGCTACACCTTC. Together with reference TRBV5-1 and TRBJ1-2, the CDR3 gives the full variable domain: KAGVTQTPRYLIKTRGQQVTLSCSPISGHRSVSWYQQTPGQGLQFLFEYFSETQRNKGNFPGRFSGRQFSNSRSEMNVSTLELGDSALYLCASSLDGRRPYGYTFGSGTRLTVV.

This chain links TRBV30 with TRBJ2-3; 15 nucleotides agree with TRBD2. Per the germline V gene, CDR1 is GTSNPN and CDR2 is SVGIG (reference sequence). The junction had 7 bases not matched to a gene; V was cut back by 0 bases and J by 6 bases. This CDR3 contains 17 residues. The CDR3 region is CAWSVLEGTSGRDTQYF. CDR3 nucleotide sequence: TGTGCCTGGAGTGTACTGGAGGGGACTAGCGGGAGGGATACGCAGTATTTT.

This clone showed up just a few times. The CDR3 reads CASSKADRVDVLTEAFF. CDR3 nucleotide sequence: TGCGCCAGCAGCAAAGCGGACAGGGTTGACGTTCTGACTGAAGCTTTCTTT. The chain links TRBV5-1 to TRBJ1-1; TRBD1 aligns across 8 bases. V trimming: 4 bases; J trimming: 5 bases; junction bases outside the gene matches: 16. Germline V gene data show CDR1 as SGHRS and CDR2 as YFSETQ. The CDR3 consists of 17 residues.

The chain carries TRBV6-6 and TRBJ1-1, with D perhaps TRBD1 (5 bases). The length of the CDR3 is 15 residues. The V gene lost 1 base and the J gene lost 6 bases, with 15 bases spanning the gap. The germline CDR1 and CDR2 sequences are MNHNY and SVGAGI (reference sequence). The CDR3 nucleotides read TGTGCCAGCAGTTACTGGGTCAGGGAGCGCGCTGAAGCTTTCTTT. Translating gives CASSYWVRERAEAFF.

The genes are TRBV11-1 and TRBJ2-3, with TRBD2 matching over 13 bases. Germline V gives CDR1 SGHAT, CDR2 FQDESV (reference sequence). V was pared by 5 bases and J by 7 bases, with 12 bases of the junction left unmatched. This CDR3 is built from 17 residues. CDR3 sequence (DNA): TGTGCCAGCAGCCATACTAGCGGGGGGGCCTCGTTAAATACGCAGTATTTT. This encodes CASSHTSGGASLNTQYF. The whole variable domain, remainder taken from reference TRBV11-1 and TRBJ2-3, is EAEVAQSPRYKITEKSQAVAFWCDPISGHATLYWYRQILGQGPELLVQFQDESVVDDSQLPKDRFSAERLKGVDSTLKIQPAELGDSAMYLCASSHTSGGASLNTQYFGPGTRLTVL.

This chain connects TRBV2 to TRBJ1-3; a weak D match, TRBD1 (5 bases). Germline V gene data show CDR1 as SNHLY and CDR2 as FYNNEI. Trimming took off 7 bases at V and 1 base at J, with 11 bases between the two ends. The CDR3 loop spans 14 amino acids. The CDR3 DNA reads TGTGCCAGCACGGGACTGCTTTCTGGAAACACCATATATTTT. Translation: CASTGLLSGNTIYF.

V is TRBV5-1 and J is TRBJ2-1, with TRBD2 matching 8 bases. V trimming: 3 bases; J trimming: 7 bases; junction bases outside the gene matches: 12. CDR1 is SGHRS and CDR2 is YFSETQ in the germline V gene. The CDR3 extends over 16 amino acids. CDR3 loop: CASSSLGAGDGNEQFF. CDR3 nucleotides: TGCGCCAGCAGCTCTCTTGGAGCGGGAGACGGAAATGAGCAGTTCTTC.

The J gene is TRBJ1-6, the V gene TRBV18; maybe TRBD1 (6 bases). CDR1 and CDR2 (germline): KGHSH, LQKENI. Trimming took 2 bases from V and 14 from J, leaving 16 bases between them. The CDR3 is 14 amino acids. The CDR3 region is CASSPDTRGGTLHF. CDR3 DNA sequence: TGTGCCAGCTCACCAGATACCAGGGGAGGAACCCTCCACTTT.

This clone was recorded once. This chain links TRBV7-8 with TRBJ2-1; 8 positions agree with TRBD2. Germline V lookup: CDR1 SGHVS, CDR2 FQNEAQ. This CDR3 region has 17 residues. Unmatched junction bases numbered 11, after V lost 6 bases and J lost 1 base. Written as DNA, the CDR3 is TGTGCCAGCAGGCTAGGGAGGGGACTAGTTTCCTACAATGAGCAGTTCTTC. It codes for CASRLGRGLVSYNEQFF.

This clone has just a few counts. The rearrangement links TRBV30 to TRBJ1-1; D is possibly TRBD1 (5 bases). The CDR3 is 13 residues long. Germline CDR1 and CDR2: GTSNPN and SVGIG (reference sequence). Trimming took 4 bases from V and 5 from J, leaving 14 bases between them. The CDR3 region has the DNA TGTGCCTGGATCGGGGACGGTATTACTGAAGCTTTCTTT. Protein product: CAWIGDGITEAFF.